These T cell receptor beta chains were read from a single sample in a study of shared clonotypes between healthy human individuals. Clones were read by immunoSEQ multiplex PCR, and TCRdb kept only the in-frame ones, dropping some. The sample holds fewer than 850,000 clones, approximately 75% seen once. Sequencing was done on a sample of memory CD4+ T cells sorted from blood. The receptors here all came from a woman under 40 in good health. Both conserved end residues are part of each CDR3. D genes are given only for firm matches. For some rows the clone size is stated as once, few or many, or as a class when expanded; others skip it.

v_call: TRBV28
d_call: TRBD2
j_call: TRBJ2-1
clone_size: -
cdr3_nt: TGTGCCTCCCGGCGGGAGAGGTCCTACAATGAGCAGTTCTTC
cdr3_aa: CASRRERSYNEQFF

v_call: TRBV7-2
d_call: -
j_call: TRBJ2-3
clone_size: once
cdr3_nt: TGTGCCAGCAGCCCCGGTAGTAGTTTCACCACAGATACGCAGTATTTT
cdr3_aa: CASSPGSSFTTDTQYF

v_call: TRBV19
d_call: TRBD2
j_call: TRBJ2-2
clone_size: -
cdr3_nt: TGTGCCAGTACAGGACTAGCGGTGAACACCGGGGAGCTGTTTTTT
cdr3_aa: CASTGLAVNTGELFF

v_call: TRBV7-9
d_call: TRBD1
j_call: TRBJ2-7
clone_size: many
cdr3_nt: TGTGCCAGCAGCTCGGGACAGGGGCCCTACGAGCAGTACTTC
cdr3_aa: CASSSGQGPYEQYF

v_call: TRBV29-1
d_call: -
j_call: TRBJ1-5
clone_size: -
cdr3_nt: TGCAGCGTTGAAGATCGGAAAGGGTACCATTTT
cdr3_aa: CSVEDRKGYHF

v_call: TRBV28
d_call: -
j_call: TRBJ2-7
clone_size: -
cdr3_nt: TGTGCCAGCAGTTCCACACAGGGCCGTGTGTACTTC
cdr3_aa: CASSSTQGRVYF

v_call: TRBV30
d_call: TRBD1
j_call: TRBJ2-7
clone_size: -
cdr3_nt: TGTGCCTGGAGTGTACCTCACCTCCGACAGGGGGCTGCGAGTGAGCAGTACTTC
cdr3_aa: CAWSVPHLRQGAASEQYF

v_call: TRBV5-1
d_call: -
j_call: TRBJ1-1
clone_size: -
cdr3_nt: TGCGCCAGCAGCTTGGGGCCAGAGAATGAAGCTTTCTTT
cdr3_aa: CASSLGPENEAFF

v_call: TRBV7-9
d_call: -
j_call: TRBJ2-2
clone_size: -
cdr3_nt: TGTGCCAGCAGCTCGAACACCGGGGAGCTGTTTTTT
cdr3_aa: CASSSNTGELFF

v_call: TRBV6-1
d_call: -
j_call: TRBJ1-5
clone_size: few
cdr3_nt: TGTGCCAGCAGTGAATCTGGGTTGGATCAGCCCCAGCATTTT
cdr3_aa: CASSESGLDQPQHF

v_call: TRBV5-1
d_call: -
j_call: TRBJ1-1
clone_size: few
cdr3_nt: TGCGCCAGCAGCTTCGGAGAAGGGAACACTGAAGCTTTCTTT
cdr3_aa: CASSFGEGNTEAFF

v_call: TRBV7-2
d_call: -
j_call: TRBJ2-1
clone_size: -
cdr3_nt: TGTGCCAGCAGCTTAGCGACGTACTCCTACAATGAGCAGTTCTTC
cdr3_aa: CASSLATYSYNEQFF

v_call: TRBV5-1
d_call: -
j_call: TRBJ1-2
clone_size: -
cdr3_nt: TGCGCCAGCAGCTACGGGACGCTCTACACCTTC
cdr3_aa: CASSYGTLYTF

v_call: TRBV27
d_call: TRBD2
j_call: TRBJ2-1
clone_size: -
cdr3_nt: TGTGCCAGCAGTTTTCTAGCGGGAGTTTACAATGAGCAGTTCTTC
cdr3_aa: CASSFLAGVYNEQFF

v_call: TRBV7-3
d_call: -
j_call: TRBJ1-1
clone_size: -
cdr3_nt: TGTGCCACAAAGCTGGACGTGAACACTGAAGCTTTCTTT
cdr3_aa: CATKLDVNTEAFF

v_call: TRBV29-1
d_call: -
j_call: TRBJ2-7
clone_size: few
cdr3_nt: TGCAGCGGAGCCACAGGGATCTCCTACGAGCAGTACTTC
cdr3_aa: CSGATGISYEQYF

v_call: TRBV5-1
d_call: -
j_call: TRBJ2-3
clone_size: -
cdr3_nt: TGCGCCAGCAGCTTGCCCGCCGATTATAGCACAGATACGCAGTATTTT
cdr3_aa: CASSLPADYSTDTQYF

v_call: TRBV18
d_call: -
j_call: TRBJ1-1
clone_size: -
cdr3_nt: TGTGCCAGCTCCAGGGGAGCTGAAGCTTTCTTT
cdr3_aa: CASSRGAEAFF

v_call: TRBV18
d_call: -
j_call: TRBJ1-5
clone_size: -
cdr3_nt: TGTGCCAGCTCACTGGAAGTGGGGGGCAATCAGCCCCAGCATTTT
cdr3_aa: CASSLEVGGNQPQHF

v_call: TRBV4-2
d_call: -
j_call: TRBJ2-5
clone_size: -
cdr3_nt: TGTGCCAGCAGCCGGCAAGAGACCCAGTACTTC
cdr3_aa: CASSRQETQYF

v_call: TRBV18
d_call: -
j_call: TRBJ2-7
clone_size: -
cdr3_nt: TGTGCCAGCTCACCATCTCCCGGGGCCGAGCAGTACTTC
cdr3_aa: CASSPSPGAEQYF

v_call: TRBV10-3
d_call: -
j_call: TRBJ2-6
clone_size: few
cdr3_nt: TGTGCCATCAGTGAGTCTGGGGGGCAGAGCTCTGGGGCCAACGTCCTGACTTTC
cdr3_aa: CAISESGGQSSGANVLTF

v_call: TRBV7-8
d_call: TRBD2
j_call: TRBJ2-1
clone_size: -
cdr3_nt: TGTGCCAGCAGCGCAAGGACTAGCGGGAGTTTCGATGAGCAGTTCTTC
cdr3_aa: CASSARTSGSFDEQFF

v_call: TRBV4-2
d_call: -
j_call: TRBJ1-2
clone_size: -
cdr3_nt: TGTGCCAGCAGCCAAGAGGGAACGGGGGGTGGCTATGGCTACACCTTC
cdr3_aa: CASSQEGTGGGYGYTF

v_call: TRBV15
d_call: -
j_call: TRBJ2-6
clone_size: -
cdr3_nt: TGTGCCACCAGCAGTATTGGGAAGAACGCTGGGGCCAACGTCCTGACTTTC
cdr3_aa: CATSSIGKNAGANVLTF

v_call: TRBV19
d_call: -
j_call: TRBJ1-2
clone_size: few
cdr3_nt: TGTGCCAGTATAGGTGGGGGAATCGACTATGGCTACACCTTC
cdr3_aa: CASIGGGIDYGYTF

v_call: TRBV5-4
d_call: -
j_call: TRBJ2-6
clone_size: -
cdr3_nt: TGTGCCAGTCACGGAGGTGGGGCCAACGTCCTGACTTTC
cdr3_aa: CASHGGGANVLTF

v_call: TRBV11-2
d_call: -
j_call: TRBJ2-3
clone_size: -
cdr3_nt: TGTGCCAGCAGGGAGAAGAAAAGAACGACTAGCACAGATACGCAGTATTTT
cdr3_aa: CASREKKRTTSTDTQYF

v_call: TRBV7-9
d_call: -
j_call: TRBJ1-1
clone_size: -
cdr3_nt: TGTGCCAGCAGCCCGCAGGGTTACACTGAAGCTTTCTTT
cdr3_aa: CASSPQGYTEAFF

v_call: TRBV10-2
d_call: -
j_call: TRBJ2-3
clone_size: once
cdr3_nt: TGCGCCAGCAGTGAGTGGAGCGCCGGCACAGATACGCAGTATTTT
cdr3_aa: CASSEWSAGTDTQYF

v_call: TRBV5-1
d_call: -
j_call: TRBJ2-4
clone_size: many
cdr3_nt: TGCGCCAGCTCGGGGCCCCGGGGAGAAAACATTCAGTACTTC
cdr3_aa: CASSGPRGENIQYF

v_call: TRBV11-1
d_call: TRBD1
j_call: TRBJ1-1
clone_size: -
cdr3_nt: TGTGCCAGCAGCTCGGGACAGCCGGGGACTGAAGCTTTCTTT
cdr3_aa: CASSSGQPGTEAFF

v_call: TRBV28
d_call: TRBD1
j_call: TRBJ1-2
clone_size: -
cdr3_nt: TGTGCCAGCAGTTTCCTAACAGGGGAGGGCTACACCTTC
cdr3_aa: CASSFLTGEGYTF

v_call: TRBV27
d_call: -
j_call: TRBJ2-1
clone_size: few
cdr3_nt: TGTGCCAGCAGTCCCCTCGACAGTCCCTATGAGCAGTTCTTC
cdr3_aa: CASSPLDSPYEQFF

v_call: TRBV28
d_call: TRBD1
j_call: TRBJ1-1
clone_size: -
cdr3_nt: TGTGCCAGCAGTTTGCGACAGGGTCAGGGCACTGAAGCTTTCTTT
cdr3_aa: CASSLRQGQGTEAFF

v_call: TRBV29-1
d_call: TRBD1
j_call: TRBJ2-2
clone_size: -
cdr3_nt: TGCAGCGTAGGGACAGGGGGTGACACCGGGGAGCTGTTTTTT
cdr3_aa: CSVGTGGDTGELFF

v_call: TRBV5-8
d_call: -
j_call: TRBJ1-5
clone_size: -
cdr3_nt: TGTGCCAGCAGCTTTTCTCGGTCGCTTAGCAATCAGCCCCAGCATTTT
cdr3_aa: CASSFSRSLSNQPQHF

v_call: TRBV7-2
d_call: -
j_call: TRBJ2-3
clone_size: -
cdr3_nt: TGTGCCAGCAGCTTAGCATGGGGAAGCACAGATACGCAGTATTTT
cdr3_aa: CASSLAWGSTDTQYF

v_call: TRBV5-1
d_call: TRBD1
j_call: TRBJ2-7
clone_size: -
cdr3_nt: TGCGCCAGCAGCTTAGGACAGGGAGTTCGAGAGCAGTACTTC
cdr3_aa: CASSLGQGVREQYF